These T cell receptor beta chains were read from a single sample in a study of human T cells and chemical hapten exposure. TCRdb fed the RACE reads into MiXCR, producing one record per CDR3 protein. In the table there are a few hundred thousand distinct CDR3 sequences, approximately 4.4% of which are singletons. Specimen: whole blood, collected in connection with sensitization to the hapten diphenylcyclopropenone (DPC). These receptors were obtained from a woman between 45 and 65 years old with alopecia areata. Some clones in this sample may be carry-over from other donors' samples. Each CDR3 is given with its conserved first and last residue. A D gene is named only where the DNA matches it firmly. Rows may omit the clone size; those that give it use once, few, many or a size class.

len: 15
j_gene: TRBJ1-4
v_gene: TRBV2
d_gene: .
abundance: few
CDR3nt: TGTGCCAGCAGTGTATTGGGGGCAACTAATGAAAAACTGTTTTTT
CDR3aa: CASSVLGATNEKLFF

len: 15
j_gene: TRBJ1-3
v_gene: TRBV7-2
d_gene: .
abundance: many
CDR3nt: TGTGCCAGCAGCTTAGGGCGGATCTCTGGAAACACCATATATTTT
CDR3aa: CASSLGRISGNTIYF

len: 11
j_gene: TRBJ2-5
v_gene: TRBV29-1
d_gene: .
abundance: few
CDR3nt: TGCAGCGTTTGGTCCGGTGAGACCCAGTACTTC
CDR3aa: CSVWSGETQYF

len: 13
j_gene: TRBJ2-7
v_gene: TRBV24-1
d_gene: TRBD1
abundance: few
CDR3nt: TGTGCCACCAGTCCCCCTACAGGGGACGAGCAGTACTTC
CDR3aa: CATSPPTGDEQYF

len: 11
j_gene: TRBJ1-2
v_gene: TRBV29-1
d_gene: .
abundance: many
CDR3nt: TGCAGCGACACAGTTTCCTATGGCTACACCTTC
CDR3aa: CSDTVSYGYTF

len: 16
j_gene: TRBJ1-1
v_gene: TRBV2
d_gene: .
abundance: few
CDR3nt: TGTGCCAGCAGAACGGGGAGGGGATATAGTGGTACTGAAGCTTTCTTT
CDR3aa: CASRTGRGYSGTEAFF

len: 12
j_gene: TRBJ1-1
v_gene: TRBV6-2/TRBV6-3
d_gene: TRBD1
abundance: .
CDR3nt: TGTGCCAGCAGTTACGCCGGGACAGAATCCCTCTTT
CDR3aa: CASSYAGTESLF

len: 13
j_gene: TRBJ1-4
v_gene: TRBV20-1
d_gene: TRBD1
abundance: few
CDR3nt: TGCAGTGCTCCGGGACAGGGAGTTGAAAAACTGTTTTTT
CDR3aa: CSAPGQGVEKLFF

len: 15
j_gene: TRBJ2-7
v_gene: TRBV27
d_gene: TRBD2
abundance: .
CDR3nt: TGTGCCAGCAGTTTCCTTAGCGGGAGGGTCCACGAGCAGTACTTC
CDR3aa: CASSFLSGRVHEQYF

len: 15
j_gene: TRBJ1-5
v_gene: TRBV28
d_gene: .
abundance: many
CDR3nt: TGTGCCAGCAGCTTTAGGGGAGGGGGAAATCAGCCCCAGCATTTT
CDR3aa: CASSFRGGGNQPQHF

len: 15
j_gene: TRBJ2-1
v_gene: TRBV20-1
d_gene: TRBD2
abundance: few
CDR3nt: TGCAGTGCTGATGAGGGCACTAGCGGGAGGAATGAGCAGTTCTTC
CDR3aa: CSADEGTSGRNEQFF

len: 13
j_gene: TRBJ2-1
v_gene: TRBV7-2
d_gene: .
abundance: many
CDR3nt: TGTGCCAGCAGCTTAGGAGGTGAAAATGAGCAGTTCTTC
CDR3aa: CASSLGGENEQFF

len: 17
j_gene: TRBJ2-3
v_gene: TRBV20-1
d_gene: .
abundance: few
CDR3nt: TGCAGTGCTAGAGAAACAGGGTCGGGAGGTCGTGCAGATACGCAGTATTTT
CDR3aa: CSARETGSGGRADTQYF

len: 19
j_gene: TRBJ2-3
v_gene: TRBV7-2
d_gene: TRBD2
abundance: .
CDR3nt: TGTGCCAGCAGCTTAGGGCCGACTAGCGGGAGAGTTGGGGCAGATACGCAGTATTTT
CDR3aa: CASSLGPTSGRVGADTQYF

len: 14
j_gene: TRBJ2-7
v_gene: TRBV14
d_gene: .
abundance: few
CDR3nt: TGTGCCAGCAGCCAGAGACAGAGCTCCTACGAGCAGTACTTC
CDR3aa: CASSQRQSSYEQYF

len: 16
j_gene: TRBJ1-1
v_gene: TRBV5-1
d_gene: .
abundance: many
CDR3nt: TGCGCCAGCAGCTTGGGGGTCCTCGGAGACAACACTGAAGCTTTCTTT
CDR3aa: CASSLGVLGDNTEAFF

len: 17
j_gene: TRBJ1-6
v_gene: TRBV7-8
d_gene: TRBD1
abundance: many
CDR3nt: TGTGCCAGCAGCTTAGAACAGGGGAGCTCCTATAATTCACCCCTCCACTTT
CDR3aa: CASSLEQGSSYNSPLHF